These 18 T cell receptor beta chains were sequenced from one sample in a study of regulatory T cells in long-lasting Graves disease. Sequencing libraries for TCR beta were prepared with iRepertoire HTBI primers and Arm-PCR of CDR3 regions. TCRdb re-called the multiplex PCR reads with MiXCR, one entry per CDR3 protein. The data hold around 450,000 distinct CDR3 sequences, with roughly 16% observed a single time. As for time point: newly diagnosed GD, antithyroid drugs for less than 3 months. Making the TCR library involved RNA that had been extracted from PBMCs. These same data were also listed under a study on T cells in Graves' hyperthyroidism and ophthalmopathy.

This material consisted of peripheral blood mononuclear cells (PBMCs), taken at new diagnosis, from a patient treated with antithyroid drugs. The source of these receptors is a man aged 35-49 years with Graves disease.

As DNA, the CDR3 is TGCAGCGTTGAAGTTCAACTAGCGGGAGGTGTGTGGGCCTACGAGCAGTACTTC. Translated, it gives CSVEVQLAGGVWAYEQYF. This chain joins TRBV29-1 and TRBJ2-7; 12 bases line up with TRBD2. V lost 1 base and J lost 2; bases outside the gene matches: 12. Germline V gene data show CDR1 as SQVTM and CDR2 as ANQGSEA. CDR3 length: 18 amino acids.

This clonotype was detected many times. The V and J genes are TRBV9 and TRBJ2-1; D is possibly TRBD2 (6 bases). The CDR3 sequence is 14 residues long. CDR1 is SGDLS, CDR2 YYNGEE, per germline. V lost 5 bases and J 1 base, leaving 10 bases between the germline ends. The CDR3 bases are TGTGCCAGCAGGGGAGGTGGATCCTACAATGAGCAGTTCTTC. It yields the protein CASRGGGSYNEQFF.

The table lists this clonotype with a few counts. V gene TRBV29-1 combines with J gene TRBJ2-3; no clear D gene. Germline loops: CDR1 SQVTM, CDR2 ANQGSEA. The CDR3 runs 14 residues. Trimming removed 4 bases from V and 0 bases from J, with 11 bases in between. The CDR3 region is CSVAAGASTDTQYF. The CDR3 coding sequence is TGCAGCGTTGCCGCCGGTGCTAGCACAGATACGCAGTATTTT.

The chain uses TRBV20-1 and TRBJ2-7, with 7 positions matching TRBD2. CDR3 length equals 15 residues. Trimming at V came to 0 bases and at J to 3 bases, leaving 8 bases not matched to a gene. The germline gives CDR1 DFQATT, CDR2 SNEGSKA (reference sequence). The CDR3 sequence: CSAREGRGRGYEQYF. The CDR3 region has the DNA TGCAGTGCTAGAGAGGGGAGGGGTCGGGGCTACGAGCAGTACTTC.

This clonotype came up a few times. V usage is TRBV2 and J usage is TRBJ1-5, with TRBD1 matching 10 bases. V shed 7 bases, J shed 6 bases, and the junction held 6 bases outside the gene matches. Germline values: CDR1 SNHLY, CDR2 FYNNEI. This CDR3 contains 14 residues. The CDR3 DNA follows: TGTGCCAGCACCCCCGACAGGGGGCTTCAGCCCCAGCATTTT. Its protein is CASTPDRGLQPQHF.

At least ten counts were recorded for this clonotype. The rearrangement joins TRBV20-1 to TRBJ2-2; D not certain. Germline CDR1 DFQATT, CDR2 SNEGSKA (reference sequence). The CDR3 is made up of 12 amino acids. The V and J ends lost 5 bases and 3 bases respectively, with 7 bases between them. The CDR3 protein is CSAPDDTGELFF. CDR3 sequence (DNA): TGCAGTGCTCCGGATGACACCGGGGAGCTGTTTTTT.

This clonotype was observed many times. This sequence joins TRBV27 and TRBJ2-3; possible D gene TRBD1, 6 bases. CDR3 length: 15 residues. Germline CDR1 is MNHEY and CDR2 is SMNVEV (reference sequence). Between the trimmed V and J ends, which lost 5 bases and 7 bases, there was a span of 19 bases. This CDR3 reads CASSPRDTGSNTQYF. The CDR3 DNA follows: TGTGCCAGCAGTCCACGGGACACCGGATCCAATACGCAGTATTTT.

V gene TRBV12-3 or TRBV12-4 combines with J gene TRBJ2-2; D is uncertain. Trimming removed 7 bases at V and 7 bases at J, with 16 bases between. The CDR3 sequence is 14 residues long. CDR3: CASMGTLGSGELFF. CDR3 bases: TGTGCCAGCATGGGAACGCTGGGAAGCGGGGAGCTGTTTTTT.

This clonotype was detected ten times or more. The CDR3 region has the DNA TGTGCCAGCAGGCTAACTAGAGGGGGCGTTGGCTATGGCTACACCTTC. This translates into CASRLTRGGVGYGYTF. This sequence joins TRBV7-2 and TRBJ1-2, with 7 bases identical to TRBD1. Germline CDR1 SGHTA, CDR2 FQGNSA. J lost 4 bases, V lost 6 bases, and 14 bases had no gene match. CDR3 length: 16 amino acids.

J is TRBJ2-5 and V is TRBV19; D is perhaps TRBD2 (7 bases). Between the trimmed V and J ends, which lost 5 bases and 3 bases, there was a span of 16 bases. This CDR3 has 15 residues. CDR1 and CDR2 from the germline V gene are LNHDA and SQIVND (reference sequence). The CDR3 reads CASSAGAFREETQYF. The CDR3 region has the DNA TGTGCCAGTAGTGCGGGGGCCTTTCGGGAAGAGACCCAGTACTTC.

This clonotype was seen at least ten times. This chain joins TRBV12-3 or TRBV12-4 and TRBJ2-5, with 9 bases identical to TRBD1. The V gene end was trimmed by 3 bases and the J gene end by 1 base; junction bases not matched to a gene: 3. This CDR3 has 15 residues. CDR3 in DNA: TGTGCCAGCAGTTTCAACAGGGGGCGCCAAGAGACCCAGTACTTC. Amino acids: CASSFNRGRQETQYF.

This clonotype was recorded a few times. V is TRBV29-1 and J is TRBJ2-3, with D maybe TRBD2 (6 bases). V shed 3 bases and J shed 6 bases, with 22 bases lying between them. The CDR3 runs to 16 residues. The germline V gene has CDR1 SQVTM and CDR2 ANQGSEA. The CDR3, as DNA: TGCAGCGTTGAGACCGGGACTTCCCTTCTAGGGGATACGCAGTATTTT. Its protein product is CSVETGTSLLGDTQYF.

This clonotype has only a few counts. This chain connects TRBV5-1 to TRBJ2-4; no firm D call. The CDR3 consists of 18 residues. Germline assignment: CDR1 SGHRS and CDR2 YFSETQ. V lost 0 bases and J 1 base, leaving 17 bases between the germline ends. The chain's CDR3 is CASSLGWKGEVAKNIQYF. The CDR3, as DNA: TGCGCCAGCAGCTTGGGTTGGAAAGGAGAGGTTGCCAAAAACATTCAGTACTTC.

This clonotype turned up a few times. V is TRBV7-9 and J is TRBJ1-1, with D unresolved. Germline V gene data show CDR1 as SEHNR and CDR2 as FQNEAQ (reference sequence). V was trimmed by 2 bases and J by 1 base, leaving 11 bases between them. This CDR3 contains 15 residues. The CDR3 is CASSLLDGRNTEAFF. The CDR3 DNA sequence: TGTGCCAGCAGCTTACTCGACGGAAGGAACACTGAAGCTTTCTTT.

Written as DNA, the CDR3 is TGTGCCAGCAGCCTGGGGGGGTCGGTAAACATTCAGTACTTC. It specifies CASSLGGSVNIQYF. J is TRBJ2-4 and V is TRBV6-1; 7 bases map to TRBD2. CDR3 length equals 14 residues. Germline V gene sequence: CDR1 MNHNS, CDR2 SASEGT. The V gene end was trimmed by 6 bases and the J gene end by 6 bases; junction bases not matched to a gene: 8.

Many counts were recorded for this clonotype. The chain links TRBV6-2 or TRBV6-3 to TRBJ2-7, with no clear D. V was pared by 5 bases and J by 3 bases, with 11 bases between. The CDR3 runs 13 residues. Germline CDR1 is MNHEY and CDR2 is SVGEGT. The CDR3, as DNA: TGTGCCAGCAGTGAACGCCCTTACTACGAGCAGTACTTC. Its translation: CASSERPYYEQYF.

J is TRBJ2-4 and V is TRBV28, with D possibly TRBD2 on 5 matching bases. CDR3 size: 13 residues. The ends were cut back, 4 bases at V and 13 bases at J, with 17 bases in the middle. The germline V gene encodes CDR1 MDHEN and CDR2 SYDVKM. In DNA form, the CDR3 reads TGTGCCAGCAGTTCCCCGGGGAGCGGCGCACAGTACTTC. Residues: CASSSPGSGAQYF.

The sample holds many counts of this clonotype. J is TRBJ2-7 and V is TRBV7-9; 9 bases match TRBD1. CDR1 SEHNR and CDR2 FQNEAQ come from the germline V gene (reference sequence). The CDR3 is made up of 15 amino acids. V trimming: 5 bases; J trimming: 5 bases; junction bases outside the gene matches: 10. For the CDR3, the DNA is TGTGCCAGCAGCATACAGGGGGCGACGGTCCACGAGCAGTACTTC. This codes for CASSIQGATVHEQYF.